This is a list of T cell receptor beta chains from one sample in a study of cytomegalovirus exposure and HLA in healthy donors. Some clones are missing from TCRdb's copy, which holds only in-frame ones; the method was immunoSEQ multiplex PCR. The data hold over 110,000 clones, with about 88% observed a single time. The source material was PBMCs. These receptors were taken from a man younger than 35 in good health and CMV-seropositive. Both conserved end residues are part of each CDR3.

V gene: TRBV6-5
CDR3 length: 15
CDR3 protein: CASSYWDTKGETQYF

V gene: TRBV6-1
CDR3 length: 13
CDR3 protein: CASKAGREYGYTF

V gene: TRBV5-1
CDR3 length: 14
CDR3 protein: CASSLVPSSYEQYF

V gene: TRBV7-8
CDR3 length: 14
CDR3 protein: CASSLAVGDQPQHF

V gene: TRBV2
CDR3 length: 19
CDR3 protein: CASSQTTDLPGQPNNEQFF

V gene: TRBV6-1
CDR3 length: 14
CDR3 protein: CASSVEWGTFTLHF

V gene: TRBV30
CDR3 length: 12
CDR3 protein: CAWGQGANVLTF

V gene: TRBV19
CDR3 length: 14
CDR3 protein: CASSMRDGYYGYTF

V gene: TRBV5-6
CDR3 length: 14
CDR3 protein: CASSLDRWSAEAFF

V gene: TRBV29-1
CDR3 length: 12
CDR3 protein: CSVLQYTGELFF

V gene: TRBV28
CDR3 length: 16
CDR3 protein: CASSLSDRGGGYGYTF

V gene: TRBV6-6
CDR3 length: 15
CDR3 protein: CASRRGQDVNYGYTF

V gene: TRBV5-1
CDR3 length: 15
CDR3 protein: CASSDPGDNDYEQYF

V gene: TRBV29-1
CDR3 length: 12
CDR3 protein: CSVAAGAYGYTF

V gene: TRBV10-3
CDR3 length: 14
CDR3 protein: CAISELGPGTGTYF

V gene: TRBV18
CDR3 length: 12
CDR3 protein: CASSPDSNGAFF

V gene: TRBV15
CDR3 length: 12
CDR3 protein: CATSRAPGPQHF

V gene: TRBV27
CDR3 length: 13
CDR3 protein: CARGGEGPDTQYF

V gene: TRBV5-4
CDR3 length: 16
CDR3 protein: CASSGRTSGGTDTQYF

V gene: TRBV30
CDR3 length: 15
CDR3 protein: CAWREGWTGNTEAFF

V gene: TRBV5-6
CDR3 length: 12
CDR3 protein: CASSPGTIEQYF

V gene: TRBV6-4
CDR3 length: 17
CDR3 protein: CASSDSKRQEAYEEQYF

V gene: TRBV27
CDR3 length: 14
CDR3 protein: CASSQGSPGNTIYF

V gene: TRBV7-9
CDR3 length: 13
CDR3 protein: CASSNSMNTEAFF

V gene: TRBV6-1
CDR3 length: 16
CDR3 protein: CASSEAVTETYNEQFF

V gene: TRBV27
CDR3 length: 13
CDR3 protein: CASRGQGAGEQYF

V gene: TRBV7-9
CDR3 length: 14
CDR3 protein: CASSFKGASLEAFF

V gene: TRBV5-6
CDR3 length: 13
CDR3 protein: CASSFGQLNIQYF

V gene: TRBV5-1
CDR3 length: 18
CDR3 protein: CASSRASANGGSYNEQFF